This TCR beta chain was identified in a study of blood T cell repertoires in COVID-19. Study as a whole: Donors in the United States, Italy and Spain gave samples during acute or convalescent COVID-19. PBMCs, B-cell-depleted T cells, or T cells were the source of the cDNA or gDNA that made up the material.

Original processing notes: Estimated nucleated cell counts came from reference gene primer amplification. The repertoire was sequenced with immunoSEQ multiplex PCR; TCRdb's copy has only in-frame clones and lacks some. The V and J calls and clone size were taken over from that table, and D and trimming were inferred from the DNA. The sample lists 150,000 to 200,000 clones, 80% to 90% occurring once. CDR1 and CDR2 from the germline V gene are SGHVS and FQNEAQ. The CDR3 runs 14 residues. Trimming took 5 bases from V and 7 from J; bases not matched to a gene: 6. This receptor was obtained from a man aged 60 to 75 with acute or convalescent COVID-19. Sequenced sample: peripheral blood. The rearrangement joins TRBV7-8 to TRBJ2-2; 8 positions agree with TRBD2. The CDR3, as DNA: TGTGCCAGCAGCCGAGGCCTAGCGGGCGGGGAGCTGTTTTTT. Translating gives CASSRGLAGGELFF. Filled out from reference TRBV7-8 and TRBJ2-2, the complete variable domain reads GAGVSQSPRYKVAKRGQDVALRCDPISGHVSLFWYQQALGQGPEFLTYFQNEAQLDKSGLPSDRFFAERPEGSVSTLKIQRTQQEDSAVYLCASSRGLAGGELFFGEGSRLTVL.